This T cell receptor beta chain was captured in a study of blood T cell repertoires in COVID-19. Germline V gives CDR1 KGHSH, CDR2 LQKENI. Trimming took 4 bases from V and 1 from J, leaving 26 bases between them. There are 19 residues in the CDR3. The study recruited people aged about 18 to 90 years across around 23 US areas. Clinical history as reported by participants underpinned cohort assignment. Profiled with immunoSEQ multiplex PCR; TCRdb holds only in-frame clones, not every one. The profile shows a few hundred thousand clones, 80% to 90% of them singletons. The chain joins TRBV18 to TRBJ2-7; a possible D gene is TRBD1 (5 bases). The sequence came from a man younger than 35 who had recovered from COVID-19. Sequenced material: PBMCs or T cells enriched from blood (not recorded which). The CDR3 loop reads CASSLRQTMTLWGSYEQYF. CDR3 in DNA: TGTGCCAGCTCACTCCGACAGACGATGACTCTTTGGGGATCCTACGAGCAGTACTTC. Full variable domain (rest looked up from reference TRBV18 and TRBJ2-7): NAGVMQNPRHLVRRRGQEARLRCSPMKGHSHVYWYRQLPEEGLKFMVYLQKENIIDESGMPKERFSAEFPKEGPSILRIQQVVRGDSAAYFCASSLRQTMTLWGSYEQYFGPGTRLTVT.